This TCR beta chain stems from a study of blood T cell repertoires in COVID-19. Overall study: The analysed material was cDNA or gDNA that came from T cells, B-cell-depleted T cells, or PBMCs.

Participants' reported clinical history set cohort assignment. TCRdb keeps only in-frame clones here, not all; method: immunoSEQ multiplex PCR. The table has fewer than 350,000 clones, 89% seen once. The CDR3 loop spans 13 amino acids. Trimming removed 8 bases at V and 8 bases at J, with 13 bases between. Germline lookup yields CDR1 ENHRY and CDR2 SYGVKD. The V gene is TRBV10-3, the J gene TRBJ1-6; D call uncertain. Sequenced: PBMCs or T cells enriched from blood (not recorded which). The clonotype originates from a man aged 55-75 years who had recovered from COVID-19. The CDR3 reads CAISTGTDSPLHF. CDR3 sequence (DNA): TGTGCCATCTCGACGGGTACGGATTCACCCCTCCACTTT.